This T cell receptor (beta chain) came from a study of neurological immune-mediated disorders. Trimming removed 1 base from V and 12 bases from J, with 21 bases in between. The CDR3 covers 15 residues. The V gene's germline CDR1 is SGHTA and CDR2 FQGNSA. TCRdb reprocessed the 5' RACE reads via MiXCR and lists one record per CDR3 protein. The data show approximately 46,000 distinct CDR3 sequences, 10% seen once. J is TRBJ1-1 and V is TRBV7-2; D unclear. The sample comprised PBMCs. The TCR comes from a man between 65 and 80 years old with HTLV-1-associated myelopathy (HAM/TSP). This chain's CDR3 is CASSLVGRARAETFF. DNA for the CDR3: TGTGCCAGCAGCTTAGTAGGGCGGGCCCGGGCCGAAACTTTCTTT.